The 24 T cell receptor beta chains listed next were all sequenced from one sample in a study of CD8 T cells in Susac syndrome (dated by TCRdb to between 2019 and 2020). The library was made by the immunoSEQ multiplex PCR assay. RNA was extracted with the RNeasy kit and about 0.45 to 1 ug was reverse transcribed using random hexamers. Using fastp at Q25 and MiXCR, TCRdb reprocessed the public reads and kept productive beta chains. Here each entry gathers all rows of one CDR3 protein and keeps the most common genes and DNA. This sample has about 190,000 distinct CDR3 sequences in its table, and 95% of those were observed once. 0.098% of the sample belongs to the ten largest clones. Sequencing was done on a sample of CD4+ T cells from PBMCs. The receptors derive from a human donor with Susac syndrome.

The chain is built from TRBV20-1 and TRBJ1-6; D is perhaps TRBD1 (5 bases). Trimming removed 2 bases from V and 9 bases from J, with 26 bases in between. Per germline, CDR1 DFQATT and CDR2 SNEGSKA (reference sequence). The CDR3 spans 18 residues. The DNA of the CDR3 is TGCAGTGCTAGAAGCCAGGGAGTGCAGGGTCCTGAGCCTTCACCCCTCCACTTT. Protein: CSARSQGVQGPEPSPLHF.

CDR3 sequence: CSARAAGTGWTEKLFF. In nucleotides, the CDR3 is TGCAGTGCTAGAGCCGCGGGGACAGGGTGGACTGAAAAACTGTTTTTT. The chain couples TRBV20-1 to TRBJ1-4, with 9 bases aligning to TRBD1. Germline-derived CDR1 and CDR2 are DFQATT and SNEGSKA (reference sequence). CDR3 size: 16 residues. The J segment lost 7 bases and the V segment lost 1 base, leaving 10 bases of the junction unmatched.

CDR3 region: CASSAGTGNVNSPLHF. CDR3 nucleotides: TGTGCCAGCAGCGCCGGGACAGGGAATGTGAATTCACCCCTCCACTTT. This chain connects TRBV5-4 to TRBJ1-6; TRBD1 matches 9 bases. Germline V gives CDR1 SGHNT, CDR2 YYREEE (reference sequence). The V gene end was trimmed by 4 bases and the J gene end by 7 bases; junction bases not matched to a gene: 9. The CDR3 is 16 amino acids. The full variable domain, in which reference TRBV5-4 and TRBJ1-6 provide the parts outside the CDR3, is ETGVTQSPTHLIKTRGQQVTLRCSSQSGHNTVSWYQQALGQGPQFIFQYYREEENGRGNFPPRFSGLQFPNYSSELNVNALELDDSALYLCASSAGTGNVNSPLHFGNGTRLTVT.

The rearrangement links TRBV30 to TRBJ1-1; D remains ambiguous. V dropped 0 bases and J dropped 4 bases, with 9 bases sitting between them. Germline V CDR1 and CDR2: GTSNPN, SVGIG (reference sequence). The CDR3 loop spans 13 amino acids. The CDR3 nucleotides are TGTGCCTGGAGTGTACAAGGGTTCACTGAAGCTTTCTTT. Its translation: CAWSVQGFTEAFF.

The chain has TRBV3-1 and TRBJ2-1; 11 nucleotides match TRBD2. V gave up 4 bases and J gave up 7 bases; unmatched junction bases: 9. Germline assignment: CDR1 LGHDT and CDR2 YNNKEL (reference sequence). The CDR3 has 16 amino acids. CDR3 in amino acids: CASSPPTSGAANEQFF. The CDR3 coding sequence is TGTGCCAGCAGCCCACCGACTAGCGGGGCGGCGAATGAGCAGTTCTTC.

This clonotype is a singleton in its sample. CDR3 protein: CAWSMGPGAFF. The DNA for the CDR3 is TGTGCCTGGAGCATGGGCCCCGGGGCTTTCTTT. The V call is TRBV30, the J call TRBJ1-1; D unclear. The V and J ends lost 3 bases and 11 bases respectively, with 13 bases between them. The CDR3 totals 11 residues. The germline V gene has CDR1 GTSNPN and CDR2 SVGIG (reference sequence).

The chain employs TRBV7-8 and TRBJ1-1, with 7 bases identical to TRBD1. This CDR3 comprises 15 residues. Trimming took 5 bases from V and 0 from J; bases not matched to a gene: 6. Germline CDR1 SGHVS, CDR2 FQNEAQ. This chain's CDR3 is CASSQDGTVNTEAFF. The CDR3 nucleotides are TGTGCCAGCAGCCAGGACGGGACAGTGAACACTGAAGCTTTCTTT.

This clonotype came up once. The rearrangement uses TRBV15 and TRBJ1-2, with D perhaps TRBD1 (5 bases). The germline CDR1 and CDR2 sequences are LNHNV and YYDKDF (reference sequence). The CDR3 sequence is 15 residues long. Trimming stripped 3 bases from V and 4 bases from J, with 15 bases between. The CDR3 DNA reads TGTGCCACCAGCAGGATCCCGGTACAGGCCTATGGCTACACCTTC. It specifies CATSRIPVQAYGYTF.

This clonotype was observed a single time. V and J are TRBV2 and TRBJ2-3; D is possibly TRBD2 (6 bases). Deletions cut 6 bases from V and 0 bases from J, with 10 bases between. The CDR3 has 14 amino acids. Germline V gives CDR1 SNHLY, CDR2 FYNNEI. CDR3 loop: CASRGTSSTDTQYF. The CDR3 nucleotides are TGTGCCAGCAGGGGGACTTCCAGCACAGATACGCAGTATTTT.

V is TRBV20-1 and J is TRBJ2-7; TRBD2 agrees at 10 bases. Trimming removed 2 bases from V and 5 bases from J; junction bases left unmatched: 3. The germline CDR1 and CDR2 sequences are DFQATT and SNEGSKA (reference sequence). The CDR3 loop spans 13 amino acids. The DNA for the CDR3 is TGCAGTGCTAGACTAGCGGGGGTAAACGAGCAGTACTTC. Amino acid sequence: CSARLAGVNEQYF.

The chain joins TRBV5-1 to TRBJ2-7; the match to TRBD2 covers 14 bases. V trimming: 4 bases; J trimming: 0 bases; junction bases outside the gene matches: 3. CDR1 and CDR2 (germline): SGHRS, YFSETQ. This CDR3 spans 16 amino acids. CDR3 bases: TGCGCCAGCAGCATTGGACTAGCGGGGGGCTCCTACGAGCAGTACTTC. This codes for CASSIGLAGGSYEQYF.

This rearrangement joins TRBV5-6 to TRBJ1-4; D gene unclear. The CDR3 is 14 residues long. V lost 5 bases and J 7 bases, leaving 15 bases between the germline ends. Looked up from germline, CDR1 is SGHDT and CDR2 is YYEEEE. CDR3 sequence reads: CASRSGRTTEKLFF. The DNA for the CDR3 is TGTGCCAGCAGATCCGGACGGACGACTGAAAAACTGTTTTTT.

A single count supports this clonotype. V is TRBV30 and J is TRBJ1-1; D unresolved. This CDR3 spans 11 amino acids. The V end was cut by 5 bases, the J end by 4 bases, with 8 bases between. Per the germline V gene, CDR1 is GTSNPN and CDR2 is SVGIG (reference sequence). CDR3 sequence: CAWGIGTEAFF. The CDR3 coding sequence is TGTGCCTGGGGGATCGGCACTGAAGCTTTCTTT.

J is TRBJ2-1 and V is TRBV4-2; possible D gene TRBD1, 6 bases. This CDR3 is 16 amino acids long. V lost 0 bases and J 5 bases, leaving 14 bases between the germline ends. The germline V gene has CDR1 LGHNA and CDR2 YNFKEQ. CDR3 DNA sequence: TGTGCCAGCAGCCAAGAGTTAGGGACAAACAACAATGAGCAGTTCTTC. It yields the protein CASSQELGTNNNEQFF.

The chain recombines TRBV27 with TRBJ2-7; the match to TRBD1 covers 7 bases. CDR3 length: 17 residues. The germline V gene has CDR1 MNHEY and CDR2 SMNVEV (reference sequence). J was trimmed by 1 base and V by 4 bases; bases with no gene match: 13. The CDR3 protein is CASSSLPTGTESYEQYF. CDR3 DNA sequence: TGTGCCAGCAGTTCCCTCCCGACAGGGACAGAATCCTACGAGCAGTACTTC.

CDR3 DNA: TGTGCCTGGAGTGTACGCGGGGGAACTACCTCTGAGCAGTTCTTC. Translation gives CAWSVRGGTTSEQFF. V is TRBV30 and J is TRBJ2-1; TRBD2 matches 7 bases. The CDR3 is 15 amino acids. CDR1 and CDR2 (germline): GTSNPN, SVGIG (reference sequence). With 0 bases clipped from V and 9 bases from J, the junction kept 11 bases outside the gene matches.

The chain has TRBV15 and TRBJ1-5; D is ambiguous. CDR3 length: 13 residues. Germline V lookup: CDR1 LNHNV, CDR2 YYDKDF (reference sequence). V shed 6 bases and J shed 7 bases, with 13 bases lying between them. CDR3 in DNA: TGTGCCACCAGAGAAGAAAGGCGGCAGCCCCAGCATTTT. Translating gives CATREERRQPQHF.

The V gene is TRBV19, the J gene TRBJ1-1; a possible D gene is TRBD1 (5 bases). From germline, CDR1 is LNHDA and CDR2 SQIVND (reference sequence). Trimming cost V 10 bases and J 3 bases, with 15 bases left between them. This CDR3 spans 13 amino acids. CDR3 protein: CAIQGGTYTEAFF. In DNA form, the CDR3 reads TGTGCCATTCAGGGTGGGACGTACACTGAAGCTTTCTTT.

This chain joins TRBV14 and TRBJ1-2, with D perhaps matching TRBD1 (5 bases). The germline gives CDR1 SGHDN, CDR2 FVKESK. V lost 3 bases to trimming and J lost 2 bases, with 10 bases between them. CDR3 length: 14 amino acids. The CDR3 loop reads CASSHSGGNYGYTF. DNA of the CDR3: TGTGCCAGCAGCCACAGTGGGGGGAACTATGGCTACACCTTC.

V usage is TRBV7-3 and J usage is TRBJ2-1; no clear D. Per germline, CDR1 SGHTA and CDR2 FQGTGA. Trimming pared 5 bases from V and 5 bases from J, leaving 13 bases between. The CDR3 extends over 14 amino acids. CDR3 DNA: TGTGCCAGCAGCCCCCGTCTATTCGACAATGAGCAGTTCTTC. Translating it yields CASSPRLFDNEQFF.

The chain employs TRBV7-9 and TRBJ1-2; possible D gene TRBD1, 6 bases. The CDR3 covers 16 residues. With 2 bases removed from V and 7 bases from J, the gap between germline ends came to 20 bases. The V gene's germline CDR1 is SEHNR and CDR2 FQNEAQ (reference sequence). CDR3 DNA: TGTGCCAGCAGCTTATGGGGGGCGAGGAACAGTGGTGGCTACACCTTC. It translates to CASSLWGARNSGGYTF.

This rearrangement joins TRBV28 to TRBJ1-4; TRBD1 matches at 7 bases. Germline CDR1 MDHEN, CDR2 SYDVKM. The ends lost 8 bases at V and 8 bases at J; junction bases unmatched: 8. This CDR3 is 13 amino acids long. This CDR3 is CASLDRADEKLFF. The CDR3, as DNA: TGTGCCAGCCTCGACAGGGCCGACGAAAAACTGTTTTTT. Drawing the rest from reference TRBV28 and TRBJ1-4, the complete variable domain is DVKVTQSSRYLVKRTGEKVFLECVQDMDHENMFWYRQDPGLGLRLIYFSYDVKMKEKGDIPEGYSVSREKKERFSLILESASTNQTSMYLCASLDRADEKLFFGSGTQLSVL.

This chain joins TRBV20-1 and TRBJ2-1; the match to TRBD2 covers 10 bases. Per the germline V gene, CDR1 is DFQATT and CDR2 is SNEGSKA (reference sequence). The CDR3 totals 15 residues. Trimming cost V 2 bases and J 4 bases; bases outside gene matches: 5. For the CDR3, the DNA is TGCAGTGCTAGACGGGCTAGCGGGGGTTACAATGAGCAGTTCTTC. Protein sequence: CSARRASGGYNEQFF.

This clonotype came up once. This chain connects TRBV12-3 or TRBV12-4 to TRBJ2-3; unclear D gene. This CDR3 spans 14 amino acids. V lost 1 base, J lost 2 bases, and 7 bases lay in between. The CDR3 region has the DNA TGTGCCAGCAGTTTAGACGGTTACACAGATACGCAGTATTTT. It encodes CASSLDGYTDTQYF.